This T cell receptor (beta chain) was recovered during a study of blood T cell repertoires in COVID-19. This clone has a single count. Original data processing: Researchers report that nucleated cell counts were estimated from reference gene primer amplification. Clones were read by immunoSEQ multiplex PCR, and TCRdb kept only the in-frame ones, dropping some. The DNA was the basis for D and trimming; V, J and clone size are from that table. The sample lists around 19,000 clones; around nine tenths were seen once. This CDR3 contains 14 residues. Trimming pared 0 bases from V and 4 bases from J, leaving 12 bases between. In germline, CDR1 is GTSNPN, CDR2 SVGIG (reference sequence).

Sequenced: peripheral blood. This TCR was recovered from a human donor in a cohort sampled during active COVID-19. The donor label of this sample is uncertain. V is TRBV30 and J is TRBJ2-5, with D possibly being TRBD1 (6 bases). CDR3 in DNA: TGTGCCTGGAGTGTAGTAGGGGGTGGAGAGACCCAGTACTTC. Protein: CAWSVVGGGETQYF.